The rows below give T cell receptor beta chains drawn from one sample of a study of T cells in tumors after PD-1 blockade. Data came from immunoSEQ multiplex PCR; TCRdb stores just in-frame clones and leaves some out. The sample lists 30,000 to 35,000 clones; roughly four fifths were seen once. Here the sequenced sample was PBMCs, taken after anti-PD-1 treatment. The receptor source for this set is a human donor with basal cell carcinoma. Both conserved end residues are part of each CDR3. D genes are given only for firm matches. Part of the rows lack a size; the others show once, few, many or a class for expanded clones.

J: TRBJ1-1
size: .
D: .
V: TRBV2
CDR3: CASSADKGGEGAFF
DNA: TGTGCCAGCAGTGCCGACAAGGGTGGGGAGGGAGCTTTCTTT

J: TRBJ2-7
size: once
D: TRBD1
V: TRBV10-3
CDR3: CAISEPENHRGELYF
DNA: TGTGCCATCAGTGAGCCCGAAAACCACAGGGGCGAGCTGTACTTC

J: TRBJ1-2
size: medium-sized
D: .
V: TRBV4-2
CDR3: CASSQDSGPKAARNYGYTF
DNA: TGTGCCAGCAGCCAAGACTCGGGGCCGAAGGCCGCTCGGAACTATGGCTACACCTTC

J: TRBJ2-5
size: .
D: .
V: TRBV7-9
CDR3: CASSAEGLPPETQYF
DNA: TGTGCCAGCAGCGCAGAAGGACTGCCTCCGGAGACCCAGTACTTC

J: TRBJ2-1
size: .
D: .
V: TRBV19
CDR3: CASSIGNNEQFF
DNA: TGTGCCAGTAGTATCGGAAACAATGAGCAGTTCTTC

J: TRBJ1-1
size: .
D: TRBD1
V: TRBV19
CDR3: CASSVPGTGGGDTEAFF
DNA: TGTGCCAGTAGTGTCCCAGGGACAGGGGGTGGGGACACTGAAGCTTTCTTT

J: TRBJ1-5
size: .
D: .
V: TRBV7-9
CDR3: CASSASYDNQPQHF
DNA: TGTGCCAGCAGCGCCTCTTACGATAATCAGCCCCAGCATTTT

J: TRBJ2-5
size: .
D: .
V: TRBV19
CDR3: CASSMGMGGEQETQYF
DNA: TGTGCCAGTAGTATGGGGATGGGCGGGGAACAAGAGACCCAGTACTTC

J: TRBJ2-3
size: .
D: TRBD2
V: TRBV2
CDR3: CASSKTSGSVRDTQYF
DNA: TGTGCCAGCAGTAAGACTAGCGGGAGTGTGAGAGATACGCAGTATTTT

J: TRBJ1-1
size: .
D: TRBD1
V: TRBV7-2
CDR3: CASSFTGDRVDEAFF
DNA: TGTGCCAGCAGCTTCACGGGGGACAGGGTCGATGAAGCTTTCTTT

J: TRBJ2-5
size: .
D: .
V: TRBV12-3/TRBV12-4
CDR3: CASSSSRETQYF
DNA: TGTGCCAGCTCTTCATCCCGAGAGACCCAGTACTTC

J: TRBJ1-1
size: .
D: TRBD1
V: TRBV4-3
CDR3: CASSRDTGEMNTEAFF
DNA: TGCGCCAGCAGCCGAGATACAGGGGAGATGAACACTGAAGCTTTCTTT

J: TRBJ2-4
size: .
D: TRBD1
V: TRBV7-2
CDR3: CASSLVLTGINIQYF
DNA: TGTGCCAGCAGCTTAGTTTTGACAGGGATAAACATTCAGTACTTC

J: TRBJ1-1
size: .
D: .
V: TRBV6-5
CDR3: CASTRGGAMNTEAFF
DNA: TGTGCCAGCACCCGAGGGGGGGCCATGAACACTGAAGCTTTCTTT

J: TRBJ2-3
size: .
D: TRBD2
V: TRBV5-8
CDR3: CASSLSGGGTDTQYF
DNA: TGTGCCAGCTCCCTTAGTGGCGGGGGTACAGATACGCAGTATTTT

J: TRBJ2-6
size: .
D: .
V: TRBV6-6
CDR3: CASRPPGGWANVLTF
DNA: TGTGCCAGCAGGCCCCCTGGCGGCTGGGCCAACGTCCTGACTTTC

J: TRBJ2-1
size: .
D: TRBD2
V: TRBV19
CDR3: CASSIGAGGPNEQFF
DNA: TGTGCCAGTAGTATAGGTGCGGGGGGGCCGAATGAGCAGTTCTTC

J: TRBJ1-2
size: .
D: .
V: TRBV5-1
CDR3: CASSLGEGVWGYTF
DNA: TGCGCCAGCAGCCTGGGCGAGGGTGTTTGGGGCTACACCTTC

J: TRBJ2-3
size: .
D: .
V: TRBV7-2
CDR3: CASSSLHTQYF
DNA: TGTGCCAGCAGCTCCTTGCATACGCAGTATTTT

J: TRBJ1-5
size: .
D: .
V: TRBV6-5
CDR3: CASSYRQGTQPQHF
DNA: TGTGCCAGCAGTTACCGTCAGGGCACCCAGCCCCAGCATTTT

J: TRBJ2-7
size: once
D: TRBD1
V: TRBV5-1
CDR3: CASSDGTASSYEQYF
DNA: TGCGCCAGCAGCGACGGGACAGCTAGCTCCTACGAGCAGTACTTC

J: TRBJ1-6
size: few
D: .
V: TRBV4-1
CDR3: CASSQVKDSPLHF
DNA: TGCGCCAGCAGCCAAGTTAAGGATTCACCCCTCCACTTT

J: TRBJ2-7
size: .
D: TRBD1
V: TRBV5-6
CDR3: CASRNRGTYEQYF
DNA: TGTGCCAGCAGAAACAGGGGCACCTACGAGCAGTACTTC

J: TRBJ2-6
size: .
D: TRBD1
V: TRBV6-4
CDR3: CASKTGAGANVLTF
DNA: TGTGCCAGTAAAACAGGGGCCGGGGCCAACGTCCTGACTTTC

J: TRBJ2-1
size: .
D: .
V: TRBV4-2
CDR3: CASSQNTEQFF
DNA: TGTGCCAGCAGCCAAAACACTGAGCAGTTCTTC

J: TRBJ2-4
size: .
D: .
V: TRBV4-2
CDR3: CASSQDIGDQNIRYF
DNA: TGTGCCAGCAGCCAAGATATCGGCGACCAAAACATTCGGTACTTC

J: TRBJ2-7
size: .
D: .
V: TRBV15
CDR3: CATSRDITQGGQYF
DNA: TGTGCCACCAGCAGAGATATCACACAGGGCGGGCAGTACTTC

J: TRBJ1-2
size: .
D: TRBD1
V: TRBV6-5
CDR3: CASQDRNNYGYTF
DNA: TGTGCCAGCCAGGACAGGAACAACTATGGCTACACCTTC

J: TRBJ2-2
size: .
D: TRBD2
V: TRBV9
CDR3: CASSPGTSGSTGELFF
DNA: TGTGCCAGCAGCCCTGGGACTAGCGGGAGTACCGGGGAGCTGTTTTTT

J: TRBJ2-1
size: .
D: TRBD2
V: TRBV14
CDR3: CASSQGVAGGYNEQFF
DNA: TGTGCCAGCAGCCAAGGAGTAGCGGGGGGATACAATGAGCAGTTCTTC

J: TRBJ2-7
size: .
D: TRBD2
V: TRBV3-1/TRBV3-2
CDR3: CASSPFSGRAEEQYF
DNA: TGTGCCAGCAGTCCCTTTAGTGGGAGGGCCGAGGAGCAGTACTTC

J: TRBJ2-4
size: .
D: .
V: TRBV11-3
CDR3: CASSPIRDIQYF
DNA: TGTGCCAGCAGCCCAATTCGGGACATTCAGTACTTC

J: TRBJ2-7
size: .
D: TRBD1
V: TRBV6-6
CDR3: CASSRTRTGSLHEQYF
DNA: TGTGCCAGCAGTCGAACGCGGACAGGGTCATTGCACGAGCAGTACTTC

J: TRBJ2-3
size: few
D: TRBD2
V: TRBV3-1/TRBV3-2
CDR3: CASSQGGGPSTDTQYF
DNA: TGTGCCAGCAGCCAGGGCGGGGGGCCTAGCACAGATACGCAGTATTTT

J: TRBJ2-2
size: .
D: .
V: TRBV14
CDR3: CASSRDASSFNTGELFF
DNA: TGTGCCAGCAGCCGGGACGCTAGCAGTTTTAACACCGGGGAGCTGTTTTTT

J: TRBJ2-2
size: few
D: TRBD2
V: TRBV5-1
CDR3: CASSLRPGLAGTGELFF
DNA: TGCGCCAGCAGCTTGCGGCCGGGACTAGCGGGCACCGGGGAGCTGTTTTTT

J: TRBJ1-5
size: .
D: .
V: TRBV30
CDR3: CAWSRRESYSNQPQHF
DNA: TGTGCCTGGAGTCGCAGGGAATCTTATAGCAATCAGCCCCAGCATTTT

J: TRBJ2-3
size: .
D: .
V: TRBV20-1
CDR3: CSASVREEGDTQYF
DNA: TGCAGTGCTAGTGTCCGCGAGGAGGGAGATACGCAGTATTTT

J: TRBJ1-2
size: .
D: .
V: TRBV3-1/TRBV3-2
CDR3: CASSQEREAGSRGYTF
DNA: TGTGCCAGCAGCCAAGAAAGGGAGGCAGGCTCGCGGGGCTACACCTTC

J: TRBJ1-5
size: .
D: TRBD1
V: TRBV19
CDR3: CASSITTGDHQPQHF
DNA: TGTGCCAGTAGTATTACGACAGGGGACCATCAGCCCCAGCATTTT

J: TRBJ2-3
size: .
D: .
V: TRBV24-1
CDR3: CATSDPGDSASTDTQYF
DNA: TGTGCCACCAGTGACCCCGGCGACTCCGCTAGCACAGATACGCAGTATTTT

J: TRBJ2-1
size: once
D: .
V: TRBV28
CDR3: CASSRQGGSYNEQFF
DNA: TGTGCCAGCAGTCGGCAGGGGGGGTCCTACAATGAGCAGTTCTTC

J: TRBJ2-5
size: once
D: .
V: TRBV14
CDR3: CASSQAVWLAGETQYF
DNA: TGTGCCAGCAGCCAAGCAGTTTGGCTAGCCGGAGAGACCCAGTACTTC